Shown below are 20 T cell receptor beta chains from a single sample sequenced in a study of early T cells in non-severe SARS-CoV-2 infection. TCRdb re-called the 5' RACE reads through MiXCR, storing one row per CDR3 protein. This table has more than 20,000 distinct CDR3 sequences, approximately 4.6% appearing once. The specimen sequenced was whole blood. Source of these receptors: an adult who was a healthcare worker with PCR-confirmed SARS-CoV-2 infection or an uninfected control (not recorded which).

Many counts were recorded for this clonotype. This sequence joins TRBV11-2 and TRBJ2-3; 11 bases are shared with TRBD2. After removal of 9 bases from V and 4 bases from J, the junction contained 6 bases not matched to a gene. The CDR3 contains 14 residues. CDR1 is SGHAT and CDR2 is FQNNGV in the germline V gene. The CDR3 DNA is TGTGCCAGTCGCAATAGCGGGGGGGCAGATACGCAGTATTTT. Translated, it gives CASRNSGGADTQYF.

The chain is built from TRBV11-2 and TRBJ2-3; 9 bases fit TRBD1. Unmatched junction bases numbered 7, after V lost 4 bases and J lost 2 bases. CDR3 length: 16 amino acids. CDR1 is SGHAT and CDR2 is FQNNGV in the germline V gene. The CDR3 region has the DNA TGTGCCAGCAGCTCACAGGGGGCTTTATCCACAGATACGCAGTATTTT. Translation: CASSSQGALSTDTQYF.

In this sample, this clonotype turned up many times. CDR3 nucleotides: TGCAGTGCTAGAGACTGGACAGGGAACACTGAAGCTTTCTTT. Translation: CSARDWTGNTEAFF. V and J are TRBV20-1 and TRBJ1-1, with TRBD1 matching over 7 bases. The germline CDR1 and CDR2 sequences are DFQATT and SNEGSKA (reference sequence). CDR3 length: 14 residues. Trimming cost V 0 bases and J 1 base; bases outside gene matches: 2.

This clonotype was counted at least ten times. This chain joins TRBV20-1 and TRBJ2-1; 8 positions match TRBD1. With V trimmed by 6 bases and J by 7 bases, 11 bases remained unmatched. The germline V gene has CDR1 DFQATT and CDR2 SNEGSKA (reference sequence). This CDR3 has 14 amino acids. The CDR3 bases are TGCAGTGCCCTGACAGGGGATGGTAGGAATGAGCAGTTCTTC. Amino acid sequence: CSALTGDGRNEQFF.

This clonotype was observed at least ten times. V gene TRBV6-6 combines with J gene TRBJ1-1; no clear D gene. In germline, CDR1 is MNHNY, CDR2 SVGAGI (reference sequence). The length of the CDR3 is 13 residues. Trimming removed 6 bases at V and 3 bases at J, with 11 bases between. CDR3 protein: CASRRRVDTEAFF. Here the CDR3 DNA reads TGTGCCAGCAGACGTCGGGTTGACACTGAAGCTTTCTTT.

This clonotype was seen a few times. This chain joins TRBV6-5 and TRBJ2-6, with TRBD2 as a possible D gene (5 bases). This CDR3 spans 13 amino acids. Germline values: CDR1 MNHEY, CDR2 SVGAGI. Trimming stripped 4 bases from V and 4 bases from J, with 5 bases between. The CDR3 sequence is CASSSGGANVLTF. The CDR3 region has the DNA TGTGCCAGCAGTTCGGGAGGGGCCAACGTCCTGACTTTC.

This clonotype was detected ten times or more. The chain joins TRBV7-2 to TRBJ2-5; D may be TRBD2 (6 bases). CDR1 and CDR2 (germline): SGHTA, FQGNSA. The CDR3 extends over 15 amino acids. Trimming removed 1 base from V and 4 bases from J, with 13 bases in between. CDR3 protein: CASSLGGGSGETQYF. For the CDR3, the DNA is TGTGCCAGCAGCTTAGGAGGTGGTAGCGGAGAGACCCAGTACTTC.

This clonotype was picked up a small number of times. DNA of the CDR3: TGTGCCAGCAAAGCGGGGGGCCTAGGGGGCACAGATACGCAGTATTTT. Protein product: CASKAGGLGGTDTQYF. The V and J genes are TRBV7-2 and TRBJ2-3; 9 bases line up with TRBD2. This CDR3 has 16 residues. Germline trimming cut 7 bases from V and 1 base from J; bases unmatched to any gene: 9. CDR1 is SGHTA and CDR2 is FQGNSA in the germline V gene.

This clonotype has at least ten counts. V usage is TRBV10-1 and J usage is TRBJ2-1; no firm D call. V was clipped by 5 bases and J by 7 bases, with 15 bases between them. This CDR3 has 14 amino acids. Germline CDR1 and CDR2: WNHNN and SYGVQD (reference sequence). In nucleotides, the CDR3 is TGCGCCAGCAGTCTGGCCCTTGAAAGGAATGAGCAGTTCTTC. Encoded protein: CASSLALERNEQFF.

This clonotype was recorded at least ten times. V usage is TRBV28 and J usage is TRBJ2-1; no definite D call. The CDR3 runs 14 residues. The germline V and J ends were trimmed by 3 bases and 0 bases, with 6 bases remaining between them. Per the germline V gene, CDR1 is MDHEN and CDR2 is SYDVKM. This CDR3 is CASSLRSSYNEQFF. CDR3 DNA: TGTGCCAGCAGTTTGAGGAGCTCCTACAATGAGCAGTTCTTC.

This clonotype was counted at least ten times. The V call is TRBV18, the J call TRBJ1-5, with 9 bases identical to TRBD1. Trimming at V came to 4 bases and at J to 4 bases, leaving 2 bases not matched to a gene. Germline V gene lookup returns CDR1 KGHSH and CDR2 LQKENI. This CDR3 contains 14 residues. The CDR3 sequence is CASSLGTGNQPQHF. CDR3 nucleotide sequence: TGTGCCAGCTCACTAGGGACAGGGAATCAGCCCCAGCATTTT. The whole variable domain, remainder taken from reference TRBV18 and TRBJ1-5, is NAGVMQNPRHLVRRRGQEARLRCSPMKGHSHVYWYRQLPEEGLKFMVYLQKENIIDESGMPKERFSAEFPKEGPSILRIQQVVRGDSAAYFCASSLGTGNQPQHFGDGTRLSIL.

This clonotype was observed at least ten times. The DNA of the CDR3 is TGCGCCAGCAGCTTCCCAGGGGGCGCGACAGAGACCCAGTACTTC. The encoded protein is CASSFPGGATETQYF. The J gene is TRBJ2-5, the V gene TRBV5-1; 8 positions match TRBD1. The germline V gene encodes CDR1 SGHRS and CDR2 YFSETQ. This CDR3 is built from 15 residues. J lost 4 bases, V lost 2 bases, and 7 bases had no gene match.

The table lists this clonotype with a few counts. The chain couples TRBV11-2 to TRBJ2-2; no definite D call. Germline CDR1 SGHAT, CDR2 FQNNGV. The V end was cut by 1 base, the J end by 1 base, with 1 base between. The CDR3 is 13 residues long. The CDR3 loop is CASSLVNTGELFF. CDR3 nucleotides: TGTGCCAGCAGCTTAGTGAACACCGGGGAGCTGTTTTTT.

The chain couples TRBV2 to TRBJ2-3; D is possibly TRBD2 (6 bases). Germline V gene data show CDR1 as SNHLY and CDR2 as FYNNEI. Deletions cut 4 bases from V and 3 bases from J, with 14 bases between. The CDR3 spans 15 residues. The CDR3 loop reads CASSGRNAGTDTQYF. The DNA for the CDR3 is TGTGCCAGCAGTGGACGCAATGCGGGGACAGATACGCAGTATTTT.

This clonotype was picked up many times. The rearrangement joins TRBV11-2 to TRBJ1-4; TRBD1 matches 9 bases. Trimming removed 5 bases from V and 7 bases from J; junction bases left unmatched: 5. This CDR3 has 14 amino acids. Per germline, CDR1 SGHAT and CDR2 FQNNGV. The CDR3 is CASSRDRESEKLFF. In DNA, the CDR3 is TGTGCCAGCAGCCGGGACAGGGAAAGTGAAAAACTGTTTTTT.

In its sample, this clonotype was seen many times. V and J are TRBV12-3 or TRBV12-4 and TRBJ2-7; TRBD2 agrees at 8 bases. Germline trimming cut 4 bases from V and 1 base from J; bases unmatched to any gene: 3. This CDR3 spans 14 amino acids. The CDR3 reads CASSSGTSSYEQYF. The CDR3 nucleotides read TGTGCCAGCAGTTCAGGGACTAGTTCCTACGAGCAGTACTTC.

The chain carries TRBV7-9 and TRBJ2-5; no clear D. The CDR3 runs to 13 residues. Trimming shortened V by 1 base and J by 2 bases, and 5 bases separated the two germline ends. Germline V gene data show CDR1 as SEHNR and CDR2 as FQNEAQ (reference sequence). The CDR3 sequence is CASSLGPQETQYF. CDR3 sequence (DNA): TGTGCCAGCAGCTTAGGCCCGCAAGAGACCCAGTACTTC.

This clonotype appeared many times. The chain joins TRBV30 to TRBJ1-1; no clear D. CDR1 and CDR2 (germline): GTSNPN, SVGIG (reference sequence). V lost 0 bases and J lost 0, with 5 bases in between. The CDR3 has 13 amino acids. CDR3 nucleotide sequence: TGTGCCTGGAGTGTACAGTTGAACACTGAAGCTTTCTTT. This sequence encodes CAWSVQLNTEAFF.

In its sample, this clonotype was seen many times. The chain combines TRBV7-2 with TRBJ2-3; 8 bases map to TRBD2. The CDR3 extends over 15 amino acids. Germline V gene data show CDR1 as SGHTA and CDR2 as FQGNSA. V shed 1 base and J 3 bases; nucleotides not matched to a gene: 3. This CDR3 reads CASSLGSGRTDTQYF. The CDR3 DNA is TGTGCCAGCAGCTTAGGGAGCGGGAGAACAGATACGCAGTATTTT.

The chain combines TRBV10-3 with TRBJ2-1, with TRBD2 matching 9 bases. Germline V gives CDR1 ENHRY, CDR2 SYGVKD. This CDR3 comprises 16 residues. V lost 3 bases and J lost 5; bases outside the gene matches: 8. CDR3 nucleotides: TGTGCCATCAGTGATATGACTAGCGGAAGAGACAATGAGCAGTTCTTC. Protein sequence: CAISDMTSGRDNEQFF.